A single sample is the source of the 3 T cell receptor beta chains below, sequenced in a study of graft-versus-host responses after intestinal transplantation. Which antigens these TCRs recognize remains unknown. The repertoire was sequenced with immunoSEQ multiplex PCR; TCRdb's copy has only in-frame clones and lacks some. The sample yields over 45,000 clones, 90% to 95% seen once. The source material was unstimulated CD4+ T cells sorted from spleen or lymph node cells, sampled before transplant. The receptors were sampled from a human donor who was the organ donor for an intestinal transplant.

The chain is built from TRBV19 and TRBJ2-7, with TRBD2 identical over 7 bases. This CDR3 spans 14 amino acids. From germline, CDR1 is LNHDA and CDR2 SQIVND (reference sequence). V dropped 4 bases and J dropped 1; count of bases not matched to a gene: 4. Here the CDR3 reads CASSTPGLSYEQYF. CDR3 nucleotides: TGTGCCAGTAGTACTCCGGGACTATCCTACGAGCAGTACTTC. Filled out from reference TRBV19 and TRBJ2-7, the complete variable domain reads DGGITQSPKYLFRKEGQNVTLSCEQNLNHDAMYWYRQDPGQGLRLIYYSQIVNDFQKGDIAEGYSVSREKKESFPLTVTSAQKNPTAFYLCASSTPGLSYEQYFGPGTRLTVT.

CDR3 sequence (DNA): TGCGCCAGCAGCTTGGTCGCAGGGTCGCTAGCGGGGGTCAAGAGGGATGAGCAGTTCTTC. This gives the protein CASSLVAGSLAGVKRDEQFF. The chain uses TRBV5-1 and TRBJ2-1; 10 bases are a match to TRBD2. Germline values: CDR1 SGHRS, CDR2 YFSETQ. The CDR3 loop spans 20 amino acids. Trimming at V came to 0 bases and at J to 8 bases, leaving 20 bases not matched to a gene.

This rearrangement joins TRBV4-1 to TRBJ2-1, with 9 bases fitting TRBD1. The CDR3 loop spans 18 amino acids. V lost 0 bases to trimming and J lost 9 bases; unmatched junction nucleotides: 15. Germline CDR1 is MGHRA and CDR2 is YSYEKL. The CDR3 DNA follows: TGCGCCAGCAGCCAAGAGGGAGCCTGGACAGGGGCCCTGAGTGAGCAGTTCTTC. Translating gives CASSQEGAWTGALSEQFF.